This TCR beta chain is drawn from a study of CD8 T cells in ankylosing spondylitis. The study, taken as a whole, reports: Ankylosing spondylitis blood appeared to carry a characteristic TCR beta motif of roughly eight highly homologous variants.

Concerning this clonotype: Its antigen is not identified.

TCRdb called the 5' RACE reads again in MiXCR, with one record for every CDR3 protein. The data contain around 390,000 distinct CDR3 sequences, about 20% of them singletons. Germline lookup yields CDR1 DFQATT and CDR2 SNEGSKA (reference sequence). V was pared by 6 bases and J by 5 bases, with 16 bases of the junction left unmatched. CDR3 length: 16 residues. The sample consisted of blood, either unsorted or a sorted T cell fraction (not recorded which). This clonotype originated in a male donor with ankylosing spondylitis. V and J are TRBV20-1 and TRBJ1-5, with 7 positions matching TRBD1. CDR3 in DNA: TGCAGTGCCACAAAGTGGTCCGGGACAGAAGATCAGCCCCAGCATTTT. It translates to CSATKWSGTEDQPQHF.